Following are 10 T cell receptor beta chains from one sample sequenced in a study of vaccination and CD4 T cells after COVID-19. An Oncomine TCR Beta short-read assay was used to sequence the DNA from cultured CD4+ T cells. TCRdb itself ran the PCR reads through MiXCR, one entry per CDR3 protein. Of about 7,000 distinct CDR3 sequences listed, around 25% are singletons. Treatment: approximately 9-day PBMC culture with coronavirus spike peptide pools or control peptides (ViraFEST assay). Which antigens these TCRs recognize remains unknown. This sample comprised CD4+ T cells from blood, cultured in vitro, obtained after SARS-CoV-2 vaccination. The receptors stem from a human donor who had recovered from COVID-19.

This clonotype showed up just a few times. Written as DNA, the CDR3 is TGTGCCACTACGATCTCCGGGACAATCTACGAGCAGTACTTC. As protein: CATTISGTIYEQYF. This chain uses TRBV6-1 with TRBJ2-7; D is possibly TRBD1 (6 bases). From germline, CDR1 is MNHNS and CDR2 SASEGT. The CDR3 runs 14 residues. V lost 10 bases and J lost 3, with 19 bases in between.

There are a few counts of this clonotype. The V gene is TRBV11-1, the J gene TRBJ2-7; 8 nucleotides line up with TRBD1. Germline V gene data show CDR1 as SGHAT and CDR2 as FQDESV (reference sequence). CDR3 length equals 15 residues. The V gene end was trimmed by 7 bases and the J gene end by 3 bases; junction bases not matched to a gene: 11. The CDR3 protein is CASTPTRDRGYEQYF. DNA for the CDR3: TGTGCCAGCACCCCCACCCGAGACAGGGGCTACGAGCAGTACTTC.

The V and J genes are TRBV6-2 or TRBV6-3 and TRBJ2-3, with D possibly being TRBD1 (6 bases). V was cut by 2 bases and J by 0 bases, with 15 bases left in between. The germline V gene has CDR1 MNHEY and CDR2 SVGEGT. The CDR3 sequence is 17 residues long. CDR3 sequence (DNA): TGTGCCAGCAGTTACCGATTGGGGGCAGTAAGCACAGATACGCAGTATTTT. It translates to CASSYRLGAVSTDTQYF.

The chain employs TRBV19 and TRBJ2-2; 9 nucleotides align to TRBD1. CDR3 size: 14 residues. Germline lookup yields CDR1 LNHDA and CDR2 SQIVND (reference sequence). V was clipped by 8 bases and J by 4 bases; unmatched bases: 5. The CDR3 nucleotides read TGTGCCAGTCGGGGGACAGGGATCACCGGGGAGCTGTTTTTT. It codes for CASRGTGITGELFF.

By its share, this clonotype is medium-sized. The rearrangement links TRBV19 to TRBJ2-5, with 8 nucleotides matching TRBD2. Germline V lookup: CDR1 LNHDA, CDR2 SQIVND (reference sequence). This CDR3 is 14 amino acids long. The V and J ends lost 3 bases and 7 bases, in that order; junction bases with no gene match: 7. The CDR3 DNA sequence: TGTGCCAGTAGTATGGGACTAGTAGGAGGGACCCAGTACTTC. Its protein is CASSMGLVGGTQYF.

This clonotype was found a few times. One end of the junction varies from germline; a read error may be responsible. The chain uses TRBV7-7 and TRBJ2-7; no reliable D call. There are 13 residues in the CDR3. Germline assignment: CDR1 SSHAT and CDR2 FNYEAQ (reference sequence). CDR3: CASSLNPLYEQYF. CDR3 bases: TGTGCTAGCAGCTTAAACCCCCTCTACGAGCAGTACTTC. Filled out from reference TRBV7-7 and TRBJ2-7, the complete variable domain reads GAGVSQSPRYKVTKRGQDVTLRCDPISSHATLYWYQQALGQGPEFLTYFNYEAQPDKSGLPSDRFSAERPEGSISTLTIQRTEQRDSAMYRCASSLNPLYEQYFGPGTRLTVT.

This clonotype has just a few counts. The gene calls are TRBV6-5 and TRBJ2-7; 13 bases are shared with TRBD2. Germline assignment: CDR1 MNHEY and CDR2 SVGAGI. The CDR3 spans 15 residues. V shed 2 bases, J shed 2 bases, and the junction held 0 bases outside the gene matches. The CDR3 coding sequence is TGTGCCAGCAGTTACACTAGCGGGGGGGCCTACGAGCAGTACTTC. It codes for CASSYTSGGAYEQYF.

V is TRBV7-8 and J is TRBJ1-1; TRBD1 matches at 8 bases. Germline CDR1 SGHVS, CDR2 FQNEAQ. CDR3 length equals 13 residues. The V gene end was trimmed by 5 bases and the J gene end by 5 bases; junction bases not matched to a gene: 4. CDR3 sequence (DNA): TGTGCCAGCAGCCGAGACAGGGGAACTGAAGCTTTCTTT. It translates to CASSRDRGTEAFF. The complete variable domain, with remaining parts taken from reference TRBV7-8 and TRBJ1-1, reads GAGVSQSPRYKVAKRGQDVALRCDPISGHVSLFWYQQALGQGPEFLTYFQNEAQLDKSGLPSDRFFAERPEGSVSTLKIQRTQQEDSAVYLCASSRDRGTEAFFGQGTRLTVV.

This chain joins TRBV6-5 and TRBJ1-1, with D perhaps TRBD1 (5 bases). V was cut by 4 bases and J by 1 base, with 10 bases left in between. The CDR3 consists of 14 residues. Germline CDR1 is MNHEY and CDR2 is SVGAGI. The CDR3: CASSSSQGNTEAFF. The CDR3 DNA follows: TGTGCCAGCAGTTCCTCTCAGGGGAACACTGAAGCTTTCTTT.

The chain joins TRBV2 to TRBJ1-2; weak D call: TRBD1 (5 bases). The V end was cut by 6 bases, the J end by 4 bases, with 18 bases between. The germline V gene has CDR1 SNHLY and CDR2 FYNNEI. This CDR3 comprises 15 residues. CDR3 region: CASRAGSQGGYGYTF. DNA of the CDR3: TGTGCCAGCAGAGCTGGGAGTCAGGGCGGCTATGGCTACACCTTC.